The clone carrying this T cell receptor (beta chain) was observed once. The antigen is not known. Sequence at one end of the junction differs from germline and may be a read error. This specimen belongs to a study of cytomegalovirus exposure and HLA in healthy donors. The PCR was carried out with 60 Vbeta primers and 13 Jbeta primers. Sequenced by immunoSEQ multiplex PCR; TCRdb stores in-frame clones only, minus some. Of 200,000 to 250,000 clones in the sample, roughly 80% were seen once. General study findings and limits: In a later analysis, 16,951 TCR beta sequences were associated with HLA alleles at 0.05 false discovery rate. Usually a TCR sequence was rare, but some public TCRs were found in many donors. As a later analysis revealed, the rate of TCR association differed by HLA locus, with DRB1 most and HLA-C fewest. Clonal expansion was found to be greater in HLA-associated TCR beta chains than in equally common others in a later analysis.

Source material: PBMCs. The TCR was taken from a young man in good health and CMV-seronegative.

The CDR3 reads CASSLGGSSGASVLTF. In nucleotides, the CDR3 is TGTGCCAGCAGCTTAGGCGGGAGCTCTGGGGCCAGCGTCCTGACTTTC. The J gene is TRBJ2-6, the V gene TRBV7-3; 7 nucleotides align to TRBD2. CDR3 size: 16 residues. Germline V gene sequence: CDR1 SGHTA, CDR2 FQGTGA.